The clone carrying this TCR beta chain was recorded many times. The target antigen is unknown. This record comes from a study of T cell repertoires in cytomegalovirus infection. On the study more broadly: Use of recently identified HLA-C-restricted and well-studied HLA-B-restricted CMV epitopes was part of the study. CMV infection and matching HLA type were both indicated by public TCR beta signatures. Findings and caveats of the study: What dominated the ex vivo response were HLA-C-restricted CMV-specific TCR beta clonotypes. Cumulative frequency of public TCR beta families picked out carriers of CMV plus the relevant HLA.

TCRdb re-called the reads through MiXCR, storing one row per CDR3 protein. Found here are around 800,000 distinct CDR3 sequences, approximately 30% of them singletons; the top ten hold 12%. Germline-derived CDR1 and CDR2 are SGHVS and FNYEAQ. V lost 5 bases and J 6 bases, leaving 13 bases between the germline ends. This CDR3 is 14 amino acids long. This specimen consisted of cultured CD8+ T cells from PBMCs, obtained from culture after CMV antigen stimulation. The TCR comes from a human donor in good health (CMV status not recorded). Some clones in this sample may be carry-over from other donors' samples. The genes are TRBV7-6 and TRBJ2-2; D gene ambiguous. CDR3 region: CASSKYLEAGELFF. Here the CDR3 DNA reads TGTGCCAGCAGCAAATATCTCGAGGCCGGGGAGCTGTTTTTT.